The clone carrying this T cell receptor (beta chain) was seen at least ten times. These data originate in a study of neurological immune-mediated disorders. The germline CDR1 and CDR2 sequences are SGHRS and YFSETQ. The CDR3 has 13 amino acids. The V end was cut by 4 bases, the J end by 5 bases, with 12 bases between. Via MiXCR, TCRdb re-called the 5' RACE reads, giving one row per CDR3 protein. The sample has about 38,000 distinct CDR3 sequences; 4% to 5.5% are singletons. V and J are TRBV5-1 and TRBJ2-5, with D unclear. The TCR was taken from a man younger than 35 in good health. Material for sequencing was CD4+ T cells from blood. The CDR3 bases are TGCGCCAGCAGCCTGTACGTGGGGGAGACCCAGTACTTC. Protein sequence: CASSLYVGETQYF.